The clone carrying this T cell receptor (beta chain) has only a few counts. The antigen is not known. The data originate from a study of cytomegalovirus exposure and HLA in healthy donors. Whole-study results and caveats: Donor immune exposure was known only as CMV serostatus. Data from an earlier analysis indicated that most TCR beta V segments were productive either about 87% or about 30% of the time. High specificity and sensitivity for cytomegalovirus status were reported for the classifier.

Germline V CDR1 and CDR2: LNHNV, YYDKDF (reference sequence). The V end lost 1 base, the J end lost 2 bases, and 8 bases lay between the germline ends. The length of the CDR3 is 14 residues. The primer mix had 60 Vbeta and 13 Jbeta primers. TCRdb keeps only in-frame clones here, not all; method: immunoSEQ multiplex PCR. The profile shows 95,000 to 150,000 clones, 70% to 85% of them singletons. Material: PBMCs. The receptor's source is a man between 18 and 35 years old in good health and CMV-seropositive. The chain combines TRBV15 with TRBJ1-1; D perhaps matches TRBD1 (5 bases). The CDR3 nucleotides are TGTGCCACCAGCAGAGGGACAACTAACACTGAAGCTTTCTTT. This sequence encodes CATSRGTTNTEAFF.